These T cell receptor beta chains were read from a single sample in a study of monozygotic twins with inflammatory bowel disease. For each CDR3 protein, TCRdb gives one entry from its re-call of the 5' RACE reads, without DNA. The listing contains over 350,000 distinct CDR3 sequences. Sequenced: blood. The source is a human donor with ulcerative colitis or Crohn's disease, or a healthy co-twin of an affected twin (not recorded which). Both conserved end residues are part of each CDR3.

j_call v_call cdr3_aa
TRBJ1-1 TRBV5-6 CASSRKTPGSAEAFF
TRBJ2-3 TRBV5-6 CASRLEAGSITDTQYF
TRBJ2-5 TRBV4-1 CASSNGAEETQYF
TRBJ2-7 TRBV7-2 CASSLVPGYRTYEQYF
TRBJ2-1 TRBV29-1 CSVRPYNEQFF
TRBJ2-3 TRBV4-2 CASSQDWVQGASTDTQYF
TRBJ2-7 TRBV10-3 CAISRQEGARYEQYF
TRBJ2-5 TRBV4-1 CASSQVYGLAGEETQYF
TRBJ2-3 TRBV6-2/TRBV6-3 CASSYDSTPLTDTQYF
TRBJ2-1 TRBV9 CASSVGQGRGNEQFF
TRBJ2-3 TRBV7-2 CASSFGSTDTQYF
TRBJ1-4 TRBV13 CASSSDRERRKLFF
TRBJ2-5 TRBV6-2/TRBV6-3 CASRRGLAGALQETQYF
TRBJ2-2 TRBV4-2 CASSRRALGSTGELFF
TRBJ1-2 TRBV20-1 CSARDPAGTGGYTF
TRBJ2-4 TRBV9 CASSVGVGKNIQYF
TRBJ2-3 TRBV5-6 CASSLGQGDTDTQYF
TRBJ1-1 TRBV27 CASSPPYRVNTEAFF
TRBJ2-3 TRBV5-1 CASSLAGGVWDTQYF
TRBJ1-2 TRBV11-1 CASSTNRGPTQINYGYTF
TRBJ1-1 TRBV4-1 CASSQGRREGTEAFF
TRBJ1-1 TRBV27 CASRSTGRLFGTEAFF
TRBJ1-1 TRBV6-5 CASGWTANTEAFF
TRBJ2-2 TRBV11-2 CASSLQFVGWGRAGELFF
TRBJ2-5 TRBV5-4 CASSFDPPEAQYF
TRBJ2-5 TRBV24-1 CATSDLASGGPLAREETQYF
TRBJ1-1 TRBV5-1 CASNGGTEAFF